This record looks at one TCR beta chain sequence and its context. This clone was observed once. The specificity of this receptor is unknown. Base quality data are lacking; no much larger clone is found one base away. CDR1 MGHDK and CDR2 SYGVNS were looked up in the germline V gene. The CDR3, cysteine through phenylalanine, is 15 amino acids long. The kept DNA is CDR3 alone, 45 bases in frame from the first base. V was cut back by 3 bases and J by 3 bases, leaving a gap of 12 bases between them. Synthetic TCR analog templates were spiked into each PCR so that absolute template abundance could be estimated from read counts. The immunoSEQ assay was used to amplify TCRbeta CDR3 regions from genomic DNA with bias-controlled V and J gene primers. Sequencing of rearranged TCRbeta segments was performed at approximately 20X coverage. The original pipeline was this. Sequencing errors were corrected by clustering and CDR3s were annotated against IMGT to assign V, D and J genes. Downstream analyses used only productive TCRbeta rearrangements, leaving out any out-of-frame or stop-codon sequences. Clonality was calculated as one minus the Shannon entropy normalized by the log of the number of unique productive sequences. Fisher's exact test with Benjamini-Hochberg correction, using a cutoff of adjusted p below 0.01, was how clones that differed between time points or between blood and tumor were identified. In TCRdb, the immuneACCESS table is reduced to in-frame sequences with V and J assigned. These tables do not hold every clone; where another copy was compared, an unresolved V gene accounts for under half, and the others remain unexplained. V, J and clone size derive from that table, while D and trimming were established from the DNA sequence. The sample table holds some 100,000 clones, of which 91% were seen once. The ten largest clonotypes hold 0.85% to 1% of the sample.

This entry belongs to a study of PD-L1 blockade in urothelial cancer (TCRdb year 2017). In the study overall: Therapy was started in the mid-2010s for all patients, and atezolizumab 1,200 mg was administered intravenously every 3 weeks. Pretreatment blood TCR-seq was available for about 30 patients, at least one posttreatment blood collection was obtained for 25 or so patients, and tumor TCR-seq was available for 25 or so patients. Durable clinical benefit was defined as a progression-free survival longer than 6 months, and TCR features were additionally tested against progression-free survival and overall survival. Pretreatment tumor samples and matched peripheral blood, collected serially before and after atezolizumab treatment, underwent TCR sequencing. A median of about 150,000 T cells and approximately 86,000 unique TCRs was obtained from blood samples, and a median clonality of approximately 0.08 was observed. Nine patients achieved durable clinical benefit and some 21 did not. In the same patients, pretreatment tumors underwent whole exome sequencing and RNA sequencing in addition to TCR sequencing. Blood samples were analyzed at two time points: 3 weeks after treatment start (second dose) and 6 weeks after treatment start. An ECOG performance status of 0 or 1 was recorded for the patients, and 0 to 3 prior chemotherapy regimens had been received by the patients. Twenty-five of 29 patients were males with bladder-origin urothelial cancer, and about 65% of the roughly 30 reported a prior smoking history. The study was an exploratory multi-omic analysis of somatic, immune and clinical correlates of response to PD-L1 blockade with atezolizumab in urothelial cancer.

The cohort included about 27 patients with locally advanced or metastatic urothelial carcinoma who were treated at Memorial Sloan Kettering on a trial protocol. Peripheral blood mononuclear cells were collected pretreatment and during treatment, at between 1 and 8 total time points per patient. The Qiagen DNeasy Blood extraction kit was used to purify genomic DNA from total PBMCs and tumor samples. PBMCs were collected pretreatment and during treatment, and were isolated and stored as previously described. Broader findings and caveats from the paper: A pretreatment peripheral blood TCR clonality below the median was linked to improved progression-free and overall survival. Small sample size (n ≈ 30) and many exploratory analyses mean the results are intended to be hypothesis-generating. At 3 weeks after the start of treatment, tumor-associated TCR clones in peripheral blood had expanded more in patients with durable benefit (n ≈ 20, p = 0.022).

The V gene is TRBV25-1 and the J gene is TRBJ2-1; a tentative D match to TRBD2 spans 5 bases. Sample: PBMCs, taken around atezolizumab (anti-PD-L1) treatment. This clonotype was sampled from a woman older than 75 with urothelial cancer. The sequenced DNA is TGTGCCAGCAGTGAGAGGAGGCTTAGCTACAATGAGCAGTTCTTC. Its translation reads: CASSERRLSYNEQFF.